Reported below is one TCR beta chain. These data come from a study of technical replicates of blood from several donors. Some clones are missing from TCRdb's copy, which holds only in-frame ones; the method was immunoSEQ multiplex PCR. The sample has tens of thousands of clones; about 95% are singletons. Per germline, CDR1 SGDLS and CDR2 YYNGEE. V was pared by 0 bases and J by 6 bases, with 7 bases of the junction left unmatched. There are 15 residues in the CDR3. The chain employs TRBV9 and TRBJ2-7; 9 bases agree with TRBD1. The clonotype was recovered from a human donor in good health. Sequencing was done on a sample of T cells isolated from PBMCs. This CDR3 reads CASSVEGQGNTEQYF. DNA for the CDR3: TGTGCCAGCAGCGTAGAGGGACAGGGAAACACCGAGCAGTACTTC.